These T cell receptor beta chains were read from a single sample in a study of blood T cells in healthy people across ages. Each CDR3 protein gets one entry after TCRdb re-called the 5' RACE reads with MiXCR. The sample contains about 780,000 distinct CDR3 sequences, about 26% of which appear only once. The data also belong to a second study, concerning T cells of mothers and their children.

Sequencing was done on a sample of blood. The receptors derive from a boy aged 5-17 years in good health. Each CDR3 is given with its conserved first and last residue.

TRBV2	CASSAGQSNSPLHF
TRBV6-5	CASMGSGKSSYEQYF
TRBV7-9	CASGRGRETQYF
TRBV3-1	CASSQAGLATDTQYF
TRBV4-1	CASSPRGTSLETQYF
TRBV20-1	CSAWGGQENEKLFF
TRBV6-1	CASSEFTGIQETQYF
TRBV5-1	CASSLAQWKDTQYF
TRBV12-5	CASGWGTRTDTQYF
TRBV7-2	CASSRDYLEQFF
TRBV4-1	CASSLEQNYEQYF
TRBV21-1	CASSKDETRGSYEQYF
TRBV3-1	CASSQGVGANVLTF
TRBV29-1	CSVGYREHEQYF
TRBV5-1	CASSWGVLYEQYF
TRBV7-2	CASSSRDREFQPQHF
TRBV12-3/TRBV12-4	CASSLLASTGELFF
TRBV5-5	CASSLASGTHNQPQHF
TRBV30	CAWSVRGRDDEKLFF
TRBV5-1	CASSFSGTAGANVLTF